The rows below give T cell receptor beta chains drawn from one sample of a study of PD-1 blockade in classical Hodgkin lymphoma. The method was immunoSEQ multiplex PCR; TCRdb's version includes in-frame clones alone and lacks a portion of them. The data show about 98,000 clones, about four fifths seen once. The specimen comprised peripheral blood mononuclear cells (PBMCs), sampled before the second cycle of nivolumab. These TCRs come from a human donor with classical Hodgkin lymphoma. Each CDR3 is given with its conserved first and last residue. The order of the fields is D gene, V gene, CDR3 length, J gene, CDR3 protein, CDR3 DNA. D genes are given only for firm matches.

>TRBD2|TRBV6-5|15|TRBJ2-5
CASSYGVAGVETQYF
TGTGCCAGCAGTTACGGGGTAGCGGGAGTCGAGACCCAGTACTTC
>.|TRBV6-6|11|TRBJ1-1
CASSRYTEAFF
TGTGCCAGCAGTCGTTACACTGAAGCTTTCTTT
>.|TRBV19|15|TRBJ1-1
CASSPEGGRLRKAFF
TGTGCCAGTAGTCCCGAGGGGGGCCGACTTCGGAAAGCTTTCTTT
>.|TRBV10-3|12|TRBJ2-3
CAISQDTDTQYF
TGTGCCATCAGTCAGGACACAGATACGCAGTATTTT
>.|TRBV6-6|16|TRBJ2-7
CASSYFRRGVKYEQYF
TGTGCCAGCAGTTACTTTCGTCGCGGGGTGAAGTACGAGCAGTACTTC
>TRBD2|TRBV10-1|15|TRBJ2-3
CASSDKREGTDTQYF
TGCGCCAGCAGTGACAAGCGGGAGGGAACAGATACGCAGTATTTT
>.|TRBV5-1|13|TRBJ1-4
CASRGQVQEKLFF
TGCGCCAGCAGAGGGCAGGTTCAGGAAAAACTGTTTTTT
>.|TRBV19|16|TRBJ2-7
CASSIQFGRWAYEQYF
TGTGCCAGTAGTATTCAGTTTGGGAGGTGGGCCTACGAGCAGTACTTC
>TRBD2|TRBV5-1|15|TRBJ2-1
CASSLVASGNNEQFF
TGCGCCAGCAGCTTGGTGGCTAGCGGGAACAATGAGCAGTTCTTC
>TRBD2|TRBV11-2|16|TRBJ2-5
CASSLGLAGTQETQYF
TGTGCCAGCAGCTTGGGACTAGCGGGAACTCAAGAGACCCAGTACTTC
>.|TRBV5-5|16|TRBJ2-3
CASSLQAGHSTDTQYF
TGTGCCAGCAGCTTACAAGCGGGACATAGCACAGATACGCAGTATTTT
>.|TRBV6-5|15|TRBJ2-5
CASSRLPGRSETQYF
TGTGCCAGCAGTCGCCTCCCGGGGCGGTCAGAGACCCAGTACTTC
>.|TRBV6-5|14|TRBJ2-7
CASSSLALFHEQYF
TGTGCCAGCAGTTCCCTAGCCTTGTTCCACGAGCAGTACTTC
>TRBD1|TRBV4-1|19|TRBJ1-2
CASSQETEGQGALNYGYTF
TGCGCCAGCAGCCAAGAAACGGAAGGACAGGGGGCTCTTAACTATGGCTACACCTTC
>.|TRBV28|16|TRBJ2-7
CASSSAGPRVAVEQYF
TGTGCCAGCAGTAGCGCCGGACCCAGGGTAGCGGTCGAGCAGTACTTC
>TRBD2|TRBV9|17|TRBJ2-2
CASSVGLAGSATGELFF
TGTGCCAGCAGCGTCGGGCTAGCGGGATCGGCCACCGGGGAGCTGTTTTTT